The clone carrying this T cell receptor beta chain was seen a single time. This specimen comes from a study of blood T cell repertoires in COVID-19. The germline gives CDR1 LGHNA, CDR2 YNFKEQ. The CDR3 runs to 15 residues. The trim removed 6 bases at V and 8 bases at J, leaving 14 bases unmatched. Clones were sequenced by immunoSEQ multiplex PCR, and TCRdb holds only the in-frame ones, with some missing. The sample shows a few hundred thousand clones, about 86% of them seen only once. This chain connects TRBV4-2 to TRBJ2-3; 7 bases map to TRBD2. The clonotype comes from a man aged 18-30 years with active or convalescent COVID-19. What was sequenced was peripheral blood. The CDR3 here is CASSSSGQEYGTQYF. CDR3 DNA sequence: TGTGCCAGCAGTTCTAGCGGCCAGGAATATGGTACGCAGTATTTT.